These 20 T cell receptor beta chains share one sample of origin, sequenced in a study of metastatic and nonmetastatic thyroid tumors. Through MiXCR, TCRdb re-clonotyped the PCR reads. Here the sample spans 45,000 to 60,000 clones, roughly 18% being singletons. Patients underwent thyroid surgery, and none had received any treatment before it. The source material was blood. These receptors were taken from a female donor with papillary thyroid cancer or a benign thyroid nodule (not recorded which). Some clones in this sample may be carry-over from other donors' samples.

This clone occurred many times. The chain has TRBV3-1 and TRBJ2-7; 7 bases fit TRBD2. The CDR3 has 15 amino acids. The germline gives CDR1 LGHDT, CDR2 YNNKEL (reference sequence). The ends lost 3 bases at V and 2 bases at J; junction bases unmatched: 7. For the CDR3, the DNA is TGTGCCAGCAGCCAGGAGCGGGGAGCTCCCTACGAGCAGTACTTC. Its protein product is CASSQERGAPYEQYF.

This clone was detected only a few times. The genes are TRBV6-1 and TRBJ1-5, with D perhaps matching TRBD1 (5 bases). Germline lookup yields CDR1 MNHNS and CDR2 SASEGT. The V gene lost 6 bases and the J gene lost 3 bases, with 15 bases spanning the gap. The CDR3 runs 15 residues. CDR3: CASSLRGVHNQPQHF. For the CDR3, the DNA is TGTGCCAGCAGCCTAAGGGGAGTCCACAATCAGCCCCAGCATTTT.

This clone is labeled as medium-sized. This chain connects TRBV28 to TRBJ2-7; 7 bases are a match to TRBD2. The CDR3 consists of 19 residues. V gave up 2 bases and J gave up 0 bases; unmatched junction bases: 16. Germline V gene data show CDR1 as MDHEN and CDR2 as SYDVKM. CDR3 DNA: TGTGCCAGCAGTTTAACCCCGTTCGGAGCGGGACCGCCCTCCTACGAGCAGTACTTC. Translating gives CASSLTPFGAGPPSYEQYF.

A few counts support this clone. Just one base apart from a much larger clone, this may be a read error. This likely comes from a read error, as the CDR3 has no conserved phenylalanine or tryptophan at its end. This chain joins TRBV20-1 and TRBJ2-4; D is perhaps TRBD2 (5 bases). Per the germline V gene, CDR1 is DFQATT and CDR2 is SNEGSKA (reference sequence). Trimming left V 5 bases short and J 1 base short, with 9 bases between. CDR3 length: 13 residues. CDR3 bases: TGCAGTGCTGTAGGGAGCGCCAAAAACATTCAGTACCTC. It yields the protein CSAVGSAKNIQYL.

The CDR3 DNA reads as TGTGCCAGCAGTTTAAGGGGGGTATGGATTAGCGGGACCCATGAGCAGTTCTTC. Its translation: CASSLRGVWISGTHEQFF. This chain links TRBV27 with TRBJ2-1; 8 bases map to TRBD2. From germline, CDR1 is MNHEY and CDR2 SMNVEV (reference sequence). Trimming took 2 bases from V and 8 from J; bases not matched to a gene: 17. The CDR3 is 18 amino acids.

This clone was recorded at least ten times. V and J are TRBV25-1 and TRBJ2-1; tentative D call: TRBD2 (6 bases). Germline CDR1 MGHDK, CDR2 SYGVNS. The CDR3 runs to 15 residues. The V and J ends lost 0 bases and 7 bases respectively, with 13 bases between them. The CDR3 DNA reads TGTGCCAGCAGTGAATATCGCCGGGAGTGGAATGAGCAGTTCTTC. It encodes CASSEYRREWNEQFF.

This clone was seen repeatedly, ten times or more. The chain carries TRBV7-9 and TRBJ2-1; D not resolved. The V end lost 5 bases, the J end lost 3 bases, and 17 bases lay between the germline ends. This CDR3 contains 16 residues. Germline V gives CDR1 SEHNR, CDR2 FQNEAQ (reference sequence). CDR3 sequence (DNA): TGTGCCAGCAGCCCCCCCCTACTCGGAAACTACAATGAGCAGTTCTTC. Translated: CASSPPLLGNYNEQFF.

The rearrangement joins TRBV6-1 to TRBJ2-3; D may be TRBD2 (6 bases). The germline gives CDR1 MNHNS, CDR2 SASEGT. Trimming left V 6 bases short and J 2 bases short, with 18 bases between. The CDR3 is 16 amino acids. CDR3 in DNA: TGTGCCAGCAGCTTAGGCCGGGACTCGGTCACAGATACGCAGTATTTT. This sequence encodes CASSLGRDSVTDTQYF.

This clone showed up many times. The V and J genes are TRBV7-3 and TRBJ2-5; D is perhaps TRBD2 (5 bases). The germline V gene has CDR1 SGHTA and CDR2 FQGTGA. The V end lost 3 bases, the J end lost 5 bases, and 13 bases lay between the germline ends. This CDR3 is built from 14 residues. The CDR3 region is CASSFYGPGETQYF. The CDR3 region has the DNA TGTGCCAGCAGCTTTTACGGTCCGGGGGAGACCCAGTACTTC.

The J gene is TRBJ2-2, the V gene TRBV20-1, with D unresolved. Germline V gene lookup returns CDR1 DFQATT and CDR2 SNEGSKA (reference sequence). This CDR3 has 15 amino acids. V lost 0 bases and J lost 1, with 9 bases in between. The CDR3 loop reads CSARDSVKNTGELFF. The CDR3 DNA sequence: TGCAGTGCTAGAGATTCGGTCAAGAACACCGGGGAGCTGTTTTTT.

The genes are TRBV6-5 and TRBJ2-1; possibly TRBD1 for D (9 bases). The CDR3 extends over 18 amino acids. Germline-derived CDR1 and CDR2 are MNHEY and SVGAGI. V lost 7 bases to trimming and J lost 3 bases, with 25 bases between them. CDR3 amino acids: CASNLDRGLAGLYNEQFF. CDR3 sequence (DNA): TGTGCCAGCAATCTGGACAGGGGTTTAGCGGGACTCTACAATGAGCAGTTCTTC.

This clone was counted only a few times. This rearrangement joins TRBV12-3 or TRBV12-4 to TRBJ2-1; 10 bases are shared with TRBD1. The CDR3 contains 14 residues. J lost 7 bases, V lost 5 bases, and 5 bases had no gene match. The CDR3 DNA sequence: TGTGCCAGCAGTAAAGGACAGGGGGAGAATGAGCAGTTCTTC. This gives the protein CASSKGQGENEQFF.

There are many counts of this clone. In DNA form, the CDR3 reads TGTGCCAGCAGCTTATTTTCAAGCGGGCTGGCGCTCGAGCAGTACTTC. Residues: CASSLFSSGLALEQYF. The gene calls are TRBV11-2 and TRBJ2-7; D is perhaps TRBD2 (6 bases). Germline CDR1 SGHAT, CDR2 FQNNGV. This CDR3 has 16 residues. V was trimmed by 2 bases and J by 6 bases, leaving 20 bases between them.

A remark on this clone: This clone may be a read error of a much larger clone one base away. The sample carries other DNA sequences with the same CDR3. The chain uses TRBV7-2 and TRBJ2-1; the match to TRBD1 covers 8 bases. The germline V gene has CDR1 SGHTA and CDR2 FQGNSA. V was pared by 5 bases and J by 6 bases, with 6 bases of the junction left unmatched. The CDR3 has 14 residues. The CDR3 here is CASSPDRVGNEQFF. The CDR3 DNA is TGTGCCAGCAGCCCGGACAGGGTGGGCAATGAGCAGTTCTTC. Drawing the rest from reference TRBV7-2 and TRBJ2-1, the complete variable domain is GAGVSQSPSNKVTEKGKDVELRCDPISGHTALYWYRQSLGQGLEFLIYFQGNSAPDKSGLPSDRFSAERTGGSVSTLTIQRTQQEDSAVYLCASSPDRVGNEQFFGPGTRLTVL.

The V call is TRBV11-1, the J call TRBJ2-2; 9 bases map to TRBD1. The junction had 15 bases not matched to a gene; V was cut back by 5 bases and J by 8 bases. CDR1 and CDR2 from the germline V gene are SGHAT and FQDESV (reference sequence). The CDR3 consists of 17 residues. CDR3 sequence (DNA): TGTGCCAGCAGCCCCAAAACCCCGGGACAGGGAACAGGGGAGCTGTTTTTT. It is translated as CASSPKTPGQGTGELFF.

Only a few counts were recorded for this clone. A read error may explain this, as a much larger clone is one base away. This chain joins TRBV14 and TRBJ2-7; no definite D call. Germline assignment: CDR1 SGHDN and CDR2 FVKESK. The length of the CDR3 is 9 residues. This CDR3 is CASSQHKKV. CDR3 in DNA: TGTGCCAGCAGCCAACACAAGAAGGTC.

This clone was observed a single time. The chain recombines TRBV5-1 with TRBJ1-5; D perhaps matches TRBD1 (6 bases). Per germline, CDR1 SGHRS and CDR2 YFSETQ. The CDR3 has 15 amino acids. Trimming stripped 5 bases from V and 5 bases from J, with 17 bases between. The CDR3 bases are TGCGCCAGCAGTCTGGAGGGGGACCGGGATCAGCCCCAGCATTTT. Protein product: CASSLEGDRDQPQHF.

This clone was counted a few times. A much larger clone differs from this one at a single base, so this may be a read error. This chain uses TRBV3-1 with TRBJ1-1, with 9 positions matching TRBD1. Germline V lookup: CDR1 LGHDT, CDR2 YNNKEL (reference sequence). The CDR3 is 14 amino acids. V was pared by 6 bases and J by 6 bases, with 8 bases of the junction left unmatched. The CDR3 nucleotides are TGTGCCAGCAGTTACGCGACAGGGGGACCTGAAGCTTTCTTT. Translated: CASSYATGGPEAFF.

This clone came up many times. The gene calls are TRBV13 and TRBJ1-2, with D maybe TRBD1 (5 bases). The CDR3 spans 15 residues. Deletions cut 1 base from V and 4 bases from J, with 13 bases between. Germline values: CDR1 PRHDT, CDR2 FYEKMQ (reference sequence). This chain's CDR3 is CASSLVTGVGYGYTF. As DNA, the CDR3 is TGTGCCAGCAGCTTAGTAACGGGGGTGGGCTATGGCTACACCTTC.

This clone showed up many times. Additional DNA sequences in this sample encode the identical CDR3. This chain uses TRBV20-1 with TRBJ2-1; 10 nucleotides match TRBD2. The CDR3 totals 15 residues. J was trimmed by 8 bases and V by 5 bases; bases with no gene match: 12. Germline CDR1 and CDR2: DFQATT and SNEGSKA (reference sequence). The chain's CDR3 is CSAPTSGWSEDEQFF. CDR3 DNA: TGCAGTGCTCCGACTAGCGGGTGGTCCGAGGATGAGCAGTTCTTC.